These T cell receptor beta chains were read from a single sample in a study of CD8 T cells in ankylosing spondylitis. TCRdb re-called the 5' RACE reads with MiXCR, one entry per CDR3 protein. The sample shows about 440,000 distinct CDR3 sequences, under 20% of them seen only once. The sequenced material came from blood, either unsorted or a sorted T cell fraction (not recorded which). The receptors come from a male donor with ankylosing spondylitis. Both conserved end residues are part of each CDR3. Each record gives: V gene, clone size, J gene, D gene, CDR3 length, CDR3 protein, CDR3 DNA. The D gene is left open where the match is weak. A row's size may be missing; if present it is once, few, many or a size class.

TRBV4-1	few	TRBJ1-1	-	15	CASSQVRDSNTEAFF	TGCGCCAGCAGCCAAGTAAGAGACTCGAACACTGAAGCTTTCTTT
TRBV5-6	few	TRBJ1-4	-	15	CASSLRTTYNEKLFF	TGTGCCAGCAGCCTAAGGACGACTTATAATGAAAAACTGTTTTTT
TRBV6-1	-	TRBJ2-4	TRBD1	15	CASSASGGAKNIQYF	TGTGCCAGCAGCGCATCAGGGGGAGCCAAAAACATTCAGTACTTC
TRBV6-1	-	TRBJ2-3	TRBD2	16	CASRASGLALTDTQYF	TGTGCCAGCAGGGCCTCAGGACTAGCGTTAACAGATACGCAGTATTTT
TRBV5-1	few	TRBJ1-6	-	15	CASSLAGESNSPLHF	TGCGCCAGCAGCTTGGCGGGGGAAAGTAATTCACCCCTCCACTTT
TRBV6-5	few	TRBJ1-4	-	12	CASTQGRGKLFF	TGTGCCTCTACACAGGGTCGGGGGAAACTGTTTTTT
TRBV29-1	few	TRBJ2-7	TRBD1	13	CSVESGGVHEQYF	TGCAGCGTTGAATCAGGGGGCGTTCACGAGCAGTACTTC
TRBV4-1	-	TRBJ2-1	TRBD1	14	CASSEKTGAVEQFF	TGCGCCAGCAGTGAAAAGACAGGGGCGGTTGAGCAGTTCTTC
TRBV6-1	-	TRBJ2-3	TRBD1	15	CATHSTGASTDTQYF	TGTGCCACACATTCGACAGGGGCTAGCACAGATACGCAGTATTTT
TRBV6-6	-	TRBJ1-5	-	13	CASTRYGGQPQHF	TGTGCCAGCACCAGGTATGGGGGTCAGCCCCAGCATTTT
TRBV20-1	-	TRBJ1-5	TRBD1	15	CSATPGQGANQPQHF	TGCAGTGCTACACCGGGACAGGGGGCGAATCAGCCCCAGCATTTT
TRBV12-3/TRBV12-4	-	TRBJ1-4	TRBD1	15	CASRREQGAQEKLFF	TGTGCCAGCAGACGAGAACAGGGGGCGCAGGAAAAACTGTTTTTT
TRBV7-2	-	TRBJ2-3	-	13	CASSLGFPDTQYF	TGTGCCAGCAGCTTAGGGTTCCCAGATACGCAGTATTTT
TRBV4-2	-	TRBJ2-7	-	16	CASSQVATGLSYEQYF	TGTGCCAGCAGCCAAGTAGCTACGGGATTGTCCTACGAGCAGTACTTC
TRBV11-1	-	TRBJ1-1	-	13	CASNQVMNTEAFF	TGTGCCAGCAACCAGGTCATGAACACTGAAGCTTTCTTT
TRBV20-1	many	TRBJ2-2	-	14	CSARTQGYTGELFF	TGCAGTGCTAGAACCCAGGGGTATACCGGGGAGCTGTTTTTT
TRBV5-1	-	TRBJ2-1	-	13	CASSPRGWDEQFF	TGCGCCAGCAGCCCCCGCGGGTGGGATGAGCAGTTCTTC
TRBV6-2/TRBV6-3	-	TRBJ1-5	-	14	CASNSGFGNQPQHF	TGTGCCAGCAATTCGGGGTTCGGCAATCAGCCCCAGCATTTT
TRBV20-1	few	TRBJ1-2	TRBD1	12	CSLGTGTYGYTF	TGCAGCCTCGGGACAGGCACCTATGGCTACACCTTC
TRBV6-5	-	TRBJ1-2	-	11	CASSSPAGYTF	TGTGCCAGCAGTTCCCCTGCCGGCTACACCTTC
TRBV2	few	TRBJ1-5	-	14	CASSVGHRNQPQHF	TGTGCCAGCAGTGTAGGGCACAGGAACCAGCCCCAGCATTTT
TRBV6-1	-	TRBJ1-2	-	16	CASSPQWGSRNYGYTF	TGTGCCAGCAGTCCCCAATGGGGGTCAAGAAACTATGGCTACACCTTC
TRBV12-3/TRBV12-4	few	TRBJ1-5	-	14	CASSSGRWNQPQHF	TGTGCCAGCAGTTCAGGACGTTGGAATCAGCCCCAGCATTTT
TRBV29-1	-	TRBJ1-4	TRBD1	18	CSVVTGSQGDSTNEKLFF	TGCAGCGTCGTTACCGGGAGTCAGGGGGATAGCACTAATGAAAAACTGTTTTTT
TRBV14	few	TRBJ1-2	-	14	CASSRHLPPDGYTF	TGTGCCAGCAGCCGCCATCTTCCGCCCGATGGCTACACCTTC
TRBV6-1	-	TRBJ2-5	-	14	CASQPLPKGETQYF	TGTGCCAGCCAACCGTTGCCCAAGGGGGAGACCCAGTACTTC
TRBV5-1	many	TRBJ2-1	TRBD2	18	CASSFGLAGGPSGNEQFF	TGCGCCAGCAGCTTCGGCCTAGCGGGAGGGCCCTCGGGAAATGAGCAGTTCTTC
TRBV20-1	-	TRBJ2-5	-	11	CSVSTVETQYF	TGCAGTGTTTCCACCGTAGAGACCCAGTACTTC
TRBV4-1	-	TRBJ2-5	TRBD2	19	CASSQMVPGLAGVRETQYF	TGCGCCAGCAGCCAAATGGTACCGGGACTAGCGGGAGTAAGGGAGACCCAGTACTTC
TRBV2	-	TRBJ1-2	-	13	CASRAGANYGYTF	TGTGCCAGCAGGGCAGGGGCAAACTATGGCTACACCTTC
TRBV27	-	TRBJ2-2	-	13	CASRRDGTGELFF	TGTGCTAGCAGGAGGGACGGGACCGGGGAGCTGTTTTTT
TRBV5-1	-	TRBJ2-6	-	17	CASSPGTTRPGANVLTF	TGCGCCAGCAGCCCCGGGACAACTCGCCCTGGGGCCAACGTCCTGACTTTC
TRBV7-2	-	TRBJ2-2	TRBD2	16	CASSTAGLAGAGELFF	TGTGCCAGCAGCACCGCGGGACTAGCGGGGGCCGGGGAGCTGTTTTTT
TRBV10-3	few	TRBJ1-5	TRBD1	15	CAISGGQGVNQPQHF	TGTGCCATCAGTGGCGGACAGGGTGTCAATCAGCCCCAGCATTTT
TRBV7-9	few	TRBJ1-5	-	15	CASSTAGGPNQPQHF	TGTGCCAGCAGCACCGCTGGGGGACCCAATCAGCCCCAGCATTTT
TRBV5-1	few	TRBJ2-2	-	13	CASSLGPDGELFF	TGCGCCAGCAGCTTGGGTCCTGACGGGGAGCTGTTTTTT
TRBV5-1	-	TRBJ2-7	TRBD1	15	CASSQAAGQGAQQYF	TGCGCCAGCAGCCAAGCGGCGGGACAGGGGGCTCAGCAGTACTTC
TRBV27	many	TRBJ2-2	-	18	CASSFMAGQFWTPGELFF	TGTGCCAGCAGTTTCATGGCGGGACAGTTTTGGACACCCGGGGAGCTGTTTTTT
TRBV27	-	TRBJ1-1	TRBD1	13	CASRWTGGTEAFF	TGTGCCAGCAGGTGGACAGGGGGCACTGAAGCTTTCTTT
TRBV7-2	-	TRBJ1-3	-	17	CASSLRGRGSSGNTIYF	TGTGCCAGCAGCTTAAGGGGCCGAGGGAGCTCTGGAAACACCATATATTTT
TRBV7-2	-	TRBJ1-1	-	13	CASSRTREVEAFF	TGTGCCAGCAGCCGAACTAGGGAAGTTGAAGCTTTCTTT
TRBV28	once	TRBJ2-1	TRBD1	13	CASGGQGTNEQFF	TGTGCCAGCGGAGGACAGGGGACTAATGAGCAGTTCTTC
TRBV5-1	few	TRBJ1-2	-	16	CASSIGTSNAAYGYTF	TGCGCCAGCAGCATCGGGACAAGCAATGCTGCCTATGGCTACACCTTC